This record concerns one TCR beta chain sequence. What it binds is not known. These data originate in a study of cytomegalovirus exposure and HLA in healthy donors. The primer mix had 60 Vbeta and 13 Jbeta primers. The data were produced by immunoSEQ multiplex PCR, yet TCRdb's version contains in-frame clones alone and is incomplete. The sample holds roughly 190,000 clones; about 77% are singletons and the top ten take approximately 5%. CDR3 length: 13 amino acids. In germline, CDR1 is SQVTM, CDR2 ANQGSEA. Study findings and constraints: One variant, a missense change in DCLRE1C, was linked in a later analysis to TCR beta V- and J-gene trimming. Near-uniform donor sequencing depth was presumed by presence/absence analyses.

This clonotype was sampled from a man younger than 40 in good health and CMV-seropositive. This chain links TRBV29-1 with TRBJ2-5; D not certain. The J call could be wrong; TRBJ2-7 is a better fit for the DNA end. Material for sequencing was PBMCs. CDR3 sequence reads: CSVQAGLSTEQYF. The CDR3 DNA reads TGCAGCGTTCAAGCAGGATTGTCTACCGAGCAGTACTTC.